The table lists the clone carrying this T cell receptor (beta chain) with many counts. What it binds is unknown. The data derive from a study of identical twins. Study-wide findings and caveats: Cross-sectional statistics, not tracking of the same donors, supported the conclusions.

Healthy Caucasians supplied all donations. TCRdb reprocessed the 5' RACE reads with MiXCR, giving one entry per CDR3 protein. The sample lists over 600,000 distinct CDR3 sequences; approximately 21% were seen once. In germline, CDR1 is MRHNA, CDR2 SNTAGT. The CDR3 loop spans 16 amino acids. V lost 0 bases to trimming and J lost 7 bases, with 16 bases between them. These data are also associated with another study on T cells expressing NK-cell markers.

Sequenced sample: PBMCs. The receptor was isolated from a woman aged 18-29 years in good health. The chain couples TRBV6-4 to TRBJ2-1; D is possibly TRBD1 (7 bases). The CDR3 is CASSDSKGAGGNEQFF. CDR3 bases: TGTGCCAGCAGTGACTCGAAGGGGGCAGGGGGGAATGAGCAGTTCTTC.